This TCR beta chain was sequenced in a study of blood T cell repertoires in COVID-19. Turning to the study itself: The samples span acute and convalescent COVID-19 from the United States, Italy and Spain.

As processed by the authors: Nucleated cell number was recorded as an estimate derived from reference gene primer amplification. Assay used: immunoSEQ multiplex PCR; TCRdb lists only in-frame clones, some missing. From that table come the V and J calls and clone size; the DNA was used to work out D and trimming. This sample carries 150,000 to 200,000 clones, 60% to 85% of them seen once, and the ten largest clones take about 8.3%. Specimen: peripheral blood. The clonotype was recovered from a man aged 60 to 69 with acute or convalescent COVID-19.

CDR3 loop: CSVELNGRGTDTQYF. The CDR3 coding sequence is TGCAGCGTTGAATTGAACGGCAGGGGTACAGATACGCAGTATTTT. J is TRBJ2-3 and V is TRBV29-1; TRBD1 is a possible D gene (6 bases). In germline, CDR1 is SQVTM, CDR2 ANQGSEA. V was clipped by 2 bases and J by 3 bases, with 15 bases between them. This CDR3 comprises 15 residues.